The 20 T cell receptor beta chains below come from one sample, sequenced in a study of T cells in Graves' hyperthyroidism and ophthalmopathy. TCR beta CDR3 regions were amplified from RNA transcripts. The HTBI primer set drove a first-round RT-PCR of the TCR CDR3. Each CDR3 protein is one row after TCRdb ran MiXCR on the multiplex PCR reads. The repertoire holds 490,000 or so distinct CDR3 sequences, with roughly 45% as singletons. Input material: peripheral blood or thyroid tissue (not recorded which). The receptors here all came from an adult woman with Graves' disease, either hyperthyroidism or ophthalmopathy (not recorded which).

The gene calls are TRBV10-1 and TRBJ2-5; 7 bases agree with TRBD2. The CDR3 is made up of 17 amino acids. The germline CDR1 and CDR2 sequences are WNHNN and SYGVQD (reference sequence). With V trimmed by 6 bases and J by 4 bases, 17 bases remained unmatched. The CDR3 DNA sequence: TGCGCCAGCAGCGACTTGGATAGTGCGGGAGCTACAGAGACCCAGTACTTC. This translates into CASSDLDSAGATETQYF.

CDR3 nucleotide sequence: TGTGCCAGCAGCCTATTGGGAAACTCTGGAAACACCGGGGAGCTGTTTTTT. Translated, it gives CASSLLGNSGNTGELFF. The gene calls are TRBV7-2 and TRBJ2-2; D is undetermined. Germline CDR1 SGHTA, CDR2 FQGNSA. Trimming pared 5 bases from V and 2 bases from J, leaving 18 bases between. The CDR3 has 17 residues.

The rearrangement links TRBV30 to TRBJ2-7; 9 bases map to TRBD2. The CDR3 runs 16 residues. Germline-derived CDR1 and CDR2 are GTSNPN and SVGIG (reference sequence). With V trimmed by 3 bases and J by 3 bases, 12 bases remained unmatched. CDR3 nucleotides: TGTGCCTGGAGAGGACGCTTAGCGGGAGCTGGCTACGAGCAGTACTTC. Its translation: CAWRGRLAGAGYEQYF. The whole variable domain, remainder taken from reference TRBV30 and TRBJ2-7, is SQTIHQWPATLVQPVGSPLSLECTVEGTSNPNLYWYRQAAGRGLQLLFYSVGIGQISSEVPQNLSASRPQDRQFILSSKKLLLSDSGFYLCAWRGRLAGAGYEQYFGPGTRLTVT.

The chain uses TRBV6-1 and TRBJ2-7; 9 positions match TRBD1. There are 16 residues in the CDR3. The V gene end was trimmed by 3 bases and the J gene end by 0 bases; junction bases not matched to a gene: 6. Germline V gives CDR1 MNHNS, CDR2 SASEGT. CDR3 in DNA: TGTGCCAGCAGTGACCTGGGACAGGGACCCTCCTACGAGCAGTACTTC. It translates to CASSDLGQGPSYEQYF.

This clonotype was observed many times. V gene TRBV4-1 combines with J gene TRBJ2-7; 12 nucleotides line up with TRBD2. Trimming at V came to 0 bases and at J to 0 bases, leaving 3 bases not matched to a gene. The CDR3 is 17 residues long. CDR1 and CDR2 from the germline V gene are MGHRA and YSYEKL. CDR3 amino acids: CASSQEASGGASYEQYF. In DNA form, the CDR3 reads TGCGCCAGCAGCCAAGAAGCTAGCGGGGGGGCCTCCTACGAGCAGTACTTC.

This clonotype has ten or more counts. The CDR3 DNA is TGTGCCGGGGGGGTCGTACAAGAGACCCAGTACTTC. This encodes CAGGVVQETQYF. This chain connects TRBV7-9 to TRBJ2-5; TRBD2 agrees at 7 bases. Germline values: CDR1 SEHNR, CDR2 FQNEAQ (reference sequence). The trim removed 11 bases at V and 2 bases at J, leaving 5 bases unmatched. The CDR3 runs 12 residues. Supplemented by reference TRBV7-9 and TRBJ2-5, the full variable domain reads DTGVSQNPRHKITKRGQNVTFRCDPISEHNRLYWYRQTLGQGPEFLTYFQNEAQLEKSRLLSDRFSAERPKGSFSTLEIQRTEQGDSAMYLCAGGVVQETQYFGPGTRLLVL.

This clonotype was counted a few times. The chain couples TRBV29-1 to TRBJ1-4, with D perhaps matching TRBD1 (6 bases). Germline V gene sequence: CDR1 SQVTM, CDR2 ANQGSEA. V dropped 2 bases and J dropped 4 bases, with 11 bases sitting between them. This CDR3 contains 14 residues. The CDR3 DNA reads as TGCAGCGTTGAACACAGGGACCGTAATGAAAAACTGTTTTTT. It specifies CSVEHRDRNEKLFF. Combining the CDR3 with reference TRBV29-1 and TRBJ1-4 gives the whole variable domain SAVISQKPSRDICQRGTSLTIQCQVDSQVTMMFWYRQQPGQSLTLIATANQGSEATYESGFVIDKFPISRPNLTFSTLTVSNMSPEDSSIYLCSVEHRDRNEKLFFGSGTQLSVL.

This chain links TRBV7-6 with TRBJ1-5; D may be TRBD1 (5 bases). The CDR3 is 14 residues long. Germline V gives CDR1 SGHVS, CDR2 FNYEAQ. Deletions cut 1 base from V and 8 bases from J, with 12 bases between. CDR3 amino acids: CASSLGDPSKPQHF. The CDR3 bases are TGTGCCAGCAGCTTAGGGGACCCCTCAAAGCCCCAGCATTTT.

This chain uses TRBV12-3 or TRBV12-4 with TRBJ2-6; D unresolved. V dropped 6 bases and J dropped 4 bases, with 7 bases sitting between them. The CDR3 sequence is 13 residues long. CDR3 coding DNA: TGTGCCAGCAGCAAGACGGGGGCCAACGTCCTGACTTTC. It specifies CASSKTGANVLTF.

The rearrangement joins TRBV11-2 to TRBJ2-5; possibly TRBD2 for D (6 bases). Trimming pared 10 bases from V and 4 bases from J, leaving 19 bases between. The CDR3 consists of 14 residues. Germline CDR1 reads SGHAT; CDR2 reads FQNNGV. CDR3 in amino acids: CATKRGTGRETQYF. Written as DNA, the CDR3 is TGTGCCACGAAACGCGGGACCGGGCGAGAGACCCAGTACTTC.

This chain links TRBV2 with TRBJ2-5; the match to TRBD1 covers 7 bases. J lost 5 bases, V lost 5 bases, and 11 bases had no gene match. The germline V gene encodes CDR1 SNHLY and CDR2 FYNNEI. The CDR3 is 15 residues long. The CDR3 nucleotides are TGTGCCAGCAGTAACCCCACAGGGGCTTTCGAGACCCAGTACTTC. It is translated as CASSNPTGAFETQYF.

Points on this clonotype: Possible read error: a much larger clone is one base away. The chain's CDR3 is CSARGRTGSGNTIYF. CDR3 in DNA: TGCAGTGCTAGAGGGCGGACGGGCTCTGGAAACACCATATATTTT. The V gene is TRBV20-1, the J gene TRBJ1-3; D uncertain. Trimming pared 1 base from V and 0 bases from J, leaving 10 bases between. There are 15 residues in the CDR3. Germline V CDR1 and CDR2: DFQATT, SNEGSKA (reference sequence).

This clonotype was recorded at least ten times. The chain links TRBV9 to TRBJ1-2; tentatively, D is TRBD1 (6 bases). Germline V gene sequence: CDR1 SGDLS, CDR2 YYNGEE. V was cut by 4 bases and J by 8 bases, with 18 bases left in between. The CDR3 sequence is 14 residues long. The CDR3 nucleotides are TGTGCCAGCAGCAGCCTTCGGACAGATGGCGGCTACACCTTC. Translation: CASSSLRTDGGYTF. The full variable domain, in which reference TRBV9 and TRBJ1-2 provide the parts outside the CDR3, is DSGVTQTPKHLITATGQRVTLRCSPRSGDLSVYWYQQSLDQGLQFLIQYYNGEERAKGNILERFSAQQFPDLHSELNLSSLELGDSALYFCASSSLRTDGGYTFGSGTRLTVV.

This clonotype occurred many times. The chain is built from TRBV20-1 and TRBJ2-7; 7 positions match TRBD1. The CDR3 has 16 amino acids. V trimming: 4 bases; J trimming: 3 bases; junction bases outside the gene matches: 15. Per the germline V gene, CDR1 is DFQATT and CDR2 is SNEGSKA (reference sequence). The CDR3 sequence is CSAKPGYTGVVYEQYF. The CDR3 DNA reads as TGCAGTGCTAAGCCGGGGTATACAGGGGTGGTCTACGAGCAGTACTTC.

This clonotype was recorded many times. This rearrangement joins TRBV29-1 to TRBJ1-2; D call uncertain. CDR3 length equals 12 residues. The V and J ends lost 4 bases and 0 bases respectively, with 6 bases between them. Germline V gene lookup returns CDR1 SQVTM and CDR2 ANQGSEA. CDR3 residues: CSVVQPNYGYTF. CDR3 DNA: TGCAGCGTTGTACAGCCTAACTATGGCTACACCTTC. Supplemented by reference TRBV29-1 and TRBJ1-2, the full variable domain reads SAVISQKPSRDICQRGTSLTIQCQVDSQVTMMFWYRQQPGQSLTLIATANQGSEATYESGFVIDKFPISRPNLTFSTLTVSNMSPEDSSIYLCSVVQPNYGYTFGSGTRLTVV.

Many counts were recorded for this clonotype. The CDR3 nucleotides are TGTGCCAGCAGCCGCGACCCGAACACTGAAGCTTTCTTT. Its protein is CASSRDPNTEAFF. This chain connects TRBV7-9 to TRBJ1-1; D call uncertain. Germline CDR1 reads SEHNR; CDR2 reads FQNEAQ (reference sequence). V lost 5 bases and J 1 base, leaving 8 bases between the germline ends. The CDR3 runs to 13 residues.

The chain links TRBV7-2 to TRBJ1-5, with 8 positions matching TRBD1. This CDR3 has 15 residues. CDR1 and CDR2 from the germline V gene are SGHTA and FQGNSA. The trim removed 3 bases at V and 10 bases at J, leaving 11 bases unmatched. In nucleotides, the CDR3 is TGTGCCAGCAGCTTCACCGGGACAGGAAATTCACCCCAGCATTTT. Its translation: CASSFTGTGNSPQHF.

This clonotype was picked up one time. J is TRBJ2-5 and V is TRBV6-5; tentative D call: TRBD1 (6 bases). The CDR3 length is 14 residues. V was cut by 5 bases and J by 5 bases, with 15 bases left in between. Per the germline V gene, CDR1 is MNHEY and CDR2 is SVGAGI. DNA of the CDR3: TGTGCCAGCAGTACTTTGGACAGAGGGGAGACCCAGTACTTC. The encoded protein is CASSTLDRGETQYF.

There are many counts of this clonotype. This sequence joins TRBV27 and TRBJ1-6; D is possibly TRBD1 (5 bases). This CDR3 region has 15 residues. V gave up 8 bases and J gave up 3 bases, with 14 bases separating them. Per the germline V gene, CDR1 is MNHEY and CDR2 is SMNVEV (reference sequence). For the CDR3, the DNA is TGTGCCAGCTCGAAACGACAGTTCTATAATTCACCCCTCCACTTT. Translated: CASSKRQFYNSPLHF.

This clonotype occurred many times. The chain has TRBV5-1 and TRBJ2-5; perhaps TRBD1 as D (6 bases). Germline CDR1 and CDR2: SGHRS and YFSETQ. Trimming cost V 4 bases and J 5 bases, with 12 bases left between them. The CDR3 has 13 residues. The chain's CDR3 is CASSTQGGETQYF. As DNA, the CDR3 is TGCGCCAGCAGCACACAGGGTGGGGAGACCCAGTACTTC.